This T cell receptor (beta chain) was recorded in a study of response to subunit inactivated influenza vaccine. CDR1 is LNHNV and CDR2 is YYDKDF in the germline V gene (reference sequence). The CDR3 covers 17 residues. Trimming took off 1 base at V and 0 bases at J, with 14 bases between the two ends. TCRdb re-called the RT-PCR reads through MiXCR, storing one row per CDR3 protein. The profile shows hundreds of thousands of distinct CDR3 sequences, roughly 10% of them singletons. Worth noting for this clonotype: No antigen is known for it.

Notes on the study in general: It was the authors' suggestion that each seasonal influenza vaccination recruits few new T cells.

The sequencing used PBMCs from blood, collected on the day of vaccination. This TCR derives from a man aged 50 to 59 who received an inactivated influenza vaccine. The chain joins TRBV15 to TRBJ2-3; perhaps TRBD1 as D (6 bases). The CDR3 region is CATSRVPQGSSTDTQYF. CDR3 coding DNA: TGTGCCACCAGCAGAGTGCCACAGGGATCAAGCACAGATACGCAGTATTTT.